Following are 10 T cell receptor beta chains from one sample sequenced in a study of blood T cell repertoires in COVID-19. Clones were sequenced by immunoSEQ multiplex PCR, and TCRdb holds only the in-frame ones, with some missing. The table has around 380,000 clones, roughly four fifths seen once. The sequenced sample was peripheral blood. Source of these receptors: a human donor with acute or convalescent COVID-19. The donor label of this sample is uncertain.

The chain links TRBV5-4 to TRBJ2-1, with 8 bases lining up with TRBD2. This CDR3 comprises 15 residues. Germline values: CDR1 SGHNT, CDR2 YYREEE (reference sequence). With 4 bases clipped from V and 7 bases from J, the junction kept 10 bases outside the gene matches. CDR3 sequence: CASSRSGTRANEQFF. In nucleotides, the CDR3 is TGTGCCAGCAGCCGTAGCGGGACCCGAGCAAATGAGCAGTTCTTC.

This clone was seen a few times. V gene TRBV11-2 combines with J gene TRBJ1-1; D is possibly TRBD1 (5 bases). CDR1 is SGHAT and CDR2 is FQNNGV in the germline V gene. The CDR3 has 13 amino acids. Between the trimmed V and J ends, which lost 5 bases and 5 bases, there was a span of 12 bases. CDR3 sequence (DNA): TGTGCCAGCAGCATCAGACAGCTTACTGAAGCTTTCTTT. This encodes CASSIRQLTEAFF.

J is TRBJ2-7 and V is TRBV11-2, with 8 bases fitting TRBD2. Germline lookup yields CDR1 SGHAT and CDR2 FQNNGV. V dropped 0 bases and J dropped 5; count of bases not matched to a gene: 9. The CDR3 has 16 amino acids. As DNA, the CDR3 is TGTGCCAGCAGCTTAGACTTGTCGGGGGGGCAACACGAGCAGTACTTC. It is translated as CASSLDLSGGQHEQYF.

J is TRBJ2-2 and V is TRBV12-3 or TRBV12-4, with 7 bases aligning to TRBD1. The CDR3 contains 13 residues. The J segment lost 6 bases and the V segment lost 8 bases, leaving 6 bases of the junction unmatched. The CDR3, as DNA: TGTGCCAGCCAAGACAGGGTAGCCGGGGAGCTGTTTTTT. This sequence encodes CASQDRVAGELFF.

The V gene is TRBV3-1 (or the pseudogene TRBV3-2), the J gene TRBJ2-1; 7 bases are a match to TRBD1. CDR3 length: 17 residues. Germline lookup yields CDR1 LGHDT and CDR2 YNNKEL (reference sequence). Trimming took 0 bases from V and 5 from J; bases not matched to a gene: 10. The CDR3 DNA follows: TGTGCCAGCAGCCAAGAACACCGCTGGACAGGTAACAATGAGCAGTTCTTC. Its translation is CASSQEHRWTGNNEQFF.

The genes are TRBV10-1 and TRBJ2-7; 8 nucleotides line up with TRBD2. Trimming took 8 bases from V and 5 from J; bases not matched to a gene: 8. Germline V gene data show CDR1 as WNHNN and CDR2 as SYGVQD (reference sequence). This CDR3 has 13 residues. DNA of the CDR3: TGCGCCAGCTCTAGCGGGTTTGGGGACGAGCAGTACTTC. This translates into CASSSGFGDEQYF.

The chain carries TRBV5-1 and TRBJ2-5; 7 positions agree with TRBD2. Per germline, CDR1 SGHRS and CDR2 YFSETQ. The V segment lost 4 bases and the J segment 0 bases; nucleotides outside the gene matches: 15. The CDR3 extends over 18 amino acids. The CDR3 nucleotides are TGCGCCAGCAGCCCCGGCATGTTATCTAGCGGATACCAAGAGACCCAGTACTTC. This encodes CASSPGMLSSGYQETQYF.

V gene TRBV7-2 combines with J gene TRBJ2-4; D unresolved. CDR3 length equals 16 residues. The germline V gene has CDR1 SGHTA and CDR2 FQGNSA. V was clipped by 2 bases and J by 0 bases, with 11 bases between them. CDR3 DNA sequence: TGTGCCAGCAGCTTATCCGGGTTCCTAGCCAAAAACATTCAGTACTTC. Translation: CASSLSGFLAKNIQYF.

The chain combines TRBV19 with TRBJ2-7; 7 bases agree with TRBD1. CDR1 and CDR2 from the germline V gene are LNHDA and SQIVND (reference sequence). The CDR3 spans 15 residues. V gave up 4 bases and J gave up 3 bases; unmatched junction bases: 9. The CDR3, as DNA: TGTGCCAGTAGTAGCCCTGGACAGGCCTACTACGAGCAGTACTTC. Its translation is CASSSPGQAYYEQYF.

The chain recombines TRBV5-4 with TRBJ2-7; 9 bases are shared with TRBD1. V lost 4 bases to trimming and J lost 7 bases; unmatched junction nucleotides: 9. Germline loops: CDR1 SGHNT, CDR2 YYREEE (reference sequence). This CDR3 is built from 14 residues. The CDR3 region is CASSHLTGGREQYF. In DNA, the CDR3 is TGTGCCAGCAGCCATCTGACAGGGGGTAGAGAGCAGTACTTC.